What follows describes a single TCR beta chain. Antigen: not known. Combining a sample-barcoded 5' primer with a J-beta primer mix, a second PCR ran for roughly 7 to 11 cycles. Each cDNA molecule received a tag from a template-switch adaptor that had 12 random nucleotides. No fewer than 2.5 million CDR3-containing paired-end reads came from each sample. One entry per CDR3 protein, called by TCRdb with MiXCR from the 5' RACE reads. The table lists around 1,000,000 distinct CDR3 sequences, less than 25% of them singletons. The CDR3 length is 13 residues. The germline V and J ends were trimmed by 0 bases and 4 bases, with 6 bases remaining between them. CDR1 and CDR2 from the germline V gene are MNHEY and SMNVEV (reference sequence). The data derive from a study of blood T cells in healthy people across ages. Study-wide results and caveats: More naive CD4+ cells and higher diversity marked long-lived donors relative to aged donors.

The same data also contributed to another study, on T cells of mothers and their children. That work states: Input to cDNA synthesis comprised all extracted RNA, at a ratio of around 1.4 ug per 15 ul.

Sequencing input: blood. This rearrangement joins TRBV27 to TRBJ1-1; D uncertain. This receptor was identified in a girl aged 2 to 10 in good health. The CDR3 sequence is CASSLSGLTEAFF. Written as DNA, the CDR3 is TGTGCCAGCAGTTTATCGGGCCTCACTGAAGCTTTCTTT.